The clone carrying this T cell receptor (beta chain) was picked up one time. Losses at the gene ends were 5 bases for V and 0 bases for J; bases not matched to a gene: 8. The CDR3 spans 16 residues. Germline values: CDR1 LNHDA, CDR2 SQIVND (reference sequence). This entry is derived from a study of blood T cell repertoires in COVID-19. Background on the study: COVID-19 samples, acute and convalescent, were from the United States, Italy and Spain. PBMCs, B-cell-depleted T cells, or T cells provided the cDNA or gDNA that made up the material.

Authors' analysis steps: Nucleated cell counts were estimated from reference gene primer amplification. Produced via immunoSEQ multiplex PCR; TCRdb's table is partial and in-frame only. That table supplies the V and J calls and clone size; D and trimming were determined from the DNA. The sample has roughly 71,000 clones, roughly 80% seen once. The sample taken for sequencing was peripheral blood. The chain is built from TRBV19 and TRBJ2-5; 8 bases agree with TRBD1. The TCR was taken from a man in his 70s who had recovered from COVID-19. The CDR3 nucleotides are TGTGCCAGTAGTCCCATGACAGGGGACTACCAAGAGACCCAGTACTTC. This codes for CASSPMTGDYQETQYF.